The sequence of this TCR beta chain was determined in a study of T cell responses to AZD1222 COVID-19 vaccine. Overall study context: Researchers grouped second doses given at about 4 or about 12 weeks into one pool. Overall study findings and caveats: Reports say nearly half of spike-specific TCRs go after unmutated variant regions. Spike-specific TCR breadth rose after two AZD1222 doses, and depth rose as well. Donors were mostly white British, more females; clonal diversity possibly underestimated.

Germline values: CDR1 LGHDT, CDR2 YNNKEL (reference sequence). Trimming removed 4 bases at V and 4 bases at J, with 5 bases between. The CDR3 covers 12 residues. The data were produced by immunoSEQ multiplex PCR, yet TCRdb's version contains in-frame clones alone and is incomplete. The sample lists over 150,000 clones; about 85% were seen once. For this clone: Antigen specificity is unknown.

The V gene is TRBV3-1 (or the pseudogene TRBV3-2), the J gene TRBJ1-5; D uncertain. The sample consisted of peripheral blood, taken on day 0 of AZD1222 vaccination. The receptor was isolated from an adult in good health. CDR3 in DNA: TGTGCCAGCAGCCGGAATAATCAGCCCCAGCATTTT. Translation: CASSRNNQPQHF.